Listed below are T cell receptor beta chains from one sample, sequenced in a study of human T cells and chemical hapten exposure. TCRdb processed the RACE reads anew with MiXCR; each CDR3 protein has one entry. The data contain 300,000 to 350,000 distinct CDR3 sequences, approximately 6.3% of them singletons. The sequencing here drew on whole blood, taken in connection with sensitization to the hapten diphenylcyclopropenone (DPC). These receptors originate from a woman aged 18-30 years with alopecia areata. Some clones in this sample may be carry-over from other donors' samples. Both conserved end residues are part of each CDR3. D genes are given only for firm matches. A row's size may be missing; if present it is once, few, many or a size class.

d_call: TRBD2
clone_size: many
v_call: TRBV4-1
j_call: TRBJ2-4
cdr3_nt: TGCGCCAGCAGCCAAGAAGGCGGGGGATTAGCCAAAAACATTCAGTACTTC
cdr3_aa: CASSQEGGGLAKNIQYF

d_call: TRBD1
clone_size: .
v_call: TRBV4-1
j_call: TRBJ1-1
cdr3_nt: TGCGCCAGCAGCCAGCTCCGGGACAGAAATGAAGCTTTCTTT
cdr3_aa: CASSQLRDRNEAFF

d_call: TRBD1
clone_size: .
v_call: TRBV10-3
j_call: TRBJ1-6
cdr3_nt: TGTGCCATCAGCGACAGGGGTTCAGATTCACCCCTCCACTTT
cdr3_aa: CAISDRGSDSPLHF

d_call: .
clone_size: .
v_call: TRBV11-3
j_call: TRBJ2-7
cdr3_nt: TGTGCCAGCAGCTCAGGGGAAACCGAGCAGTACTTC
cdr3_aa: CASSSGETEQYF

d_call: .
clone_size: many
v_call: TRBV7-2
j_call: TRBJ2-3
cdr3_nt: TGTGCCAGCAGCCAGCTGTCATCTTCCACAGATACGCAGTATTTT
cdr3_aa: CASSQLSSSTDTQYF

d_call: .
clone_size: few
v_call: TRBV7-9
j_call: TRBJ1-6
cdr3_nt: TGTGCCAGCAGTTTCGGACAGACCTATAATTCACCCCTCCACTTT
cdr3_aa: CASSFGQTYNSPLHF

d_call: .
clone_size: .
v_call: TRBV7-6
j_call: TRBJ2-7
cdr3_nt: TGTGCCAGCAGCGCAAGGACAGTCTCCTACGAGCAGTACTTC
cdr3_aa: CASSARTVSYEQYF

d_call: TRBD1
clone_size: few
v_call: TRBV28
j_call: TRBJ2-7
cdr3_nt: TGTGCCAGCAGTTCTCGAGGGGGCCCTCCGGGCTACTCCTACGAGCAGTACTTC
cdr3_aa: CASSSRGGPPGYSYEQYF

d_call: TRBD1
clone_size: many
v_call: TRBV5-1
j_call: TRBJ1-1
cdr3_nt: TGCGCCAGCAGCAGCAAAGACAGGGCTGAAGCTTTCTTT
cdr3_aa: CASSSKDRAEAFF

d_call: .
clone_size: .
v_call: TRBV7-2
j_call: TRBJ2-3
cdr3_nt: TGTGCCAGCAGTTACGAGGCGGGGGCCCACCATACGCAGTATTTT
cdr3_aa: CASSYEAGAHHTQYF

d_call: TRBD1
clone_size: few
v_call: TRBV7-9
j_call: TRBJ1-6
cdr3_nt: TGTGCCAGCAGCTTCGGGACAGGCGTAAAGTCACCCCTCCACTTT
cdr3_aa: CASSFGTGVKSPLHF

d_call: .
clone_size: few
v_call: TRBV24-1
j_call: TRBJ2-1
cdr3_nt: TGTGCCACCAGTGATTCACAGGGCGGCAATGAGCAGTTCTTC
cdr3_aa: CATSDSQGGNEQFF

d_call: .
clone_size: many
v_call: TRBV11-3
j_call: TRBJ2-3
cdr3_nt: TGTGCCAGCAGCTCCAGAGCAGATACGCAGTATTTT
cdr3_aa: CASSSRADTQYF

d_call: TRBD2
clone_size: .
v_call: TRBV20-1
j_call: TRBJ2-3
cdr3_nt: TGCAGTGCTAGAGATCCAACGGGGGGGCCCAGAGATACGCAGTATTTT
cdr3_aa: CSARDPTGGPRDTQYF

d_call: TRBD1
clone_size: few
v_call: TRBV3-1
j_call: TRBJ1-5
cdr3_nt: TGTGCCAGCAGCCAAGGATTGACAGGGAAAAATCAGCCCCAGCATTTT
cdr3_aa: CASSQGLTGKNQPQHF

d_call: .
clone_size: few
v_call: TRBV10-3
j_call: TRBJ1-2
cdr3_nt: TGTGCCATCAGTGAGTCTGGCGACGGATACTATGGCTACACCTTC
cdr3_aa: CAISESGDGYYGYTF

d_call: .
clone_size: few
v_call: TRBV12-3/TRBV12-4
j_call: TRBJ1-1
cdr3_nt: TGTGCCAGCAGTTTAGGGGGGCCCACTGAAGCTTTCTTT
cdr3_aa: CASSLGGPTEAFF

d_call: TRBD2
clone_size: many
v_call: TRBV7-2
j_call: TRBJ2-2
cdr3_nt: TGTGCCAGCAGCCCGAGAACTAGCGGGGGGCGGGCCGGGGAGCTGTTTTTT
cdr3_aa: CASSPRTSGGRAGELFF

d_call: TRBD2
clone_size: many
v_call: TRBV7-2
j_call: TRBJ2-7
cdr3_nt: TGTGCCAGCAGCGAGTTGCGGGGGGGTCTCCAGTACTTC
cdr3_aa: CASSELRGGLQYF

d_call: .
clone_size: .
v_call: TRBV5-1
j_call: TRBJ2-2
cdr3_nt: TGCGCCAGCAGCTGGACCGGGACACCTAACACCGGGGAGCTGTTTTTT
cdr3_aa: CASSWTGTPNTGELFF

d_call: .
clone_size: many
v_call: TRBV4-1
j_call: TRBJ2-5
cdr3_nt: TGCGCCAGCAGCCCTGATTTTTCTCGGCCCGAGAAGACCCAGTACTTC
cdr3_aa: CASSPDFSRPEKTQYF

d_call: .
clone_size: .
v_call: TRBV9
j_call: TRBJ2-6
cdr3_nt: TGTGCCAGCAGCGCAAGGGGCGCTGGGGCCAACGTCCTGACTTTC
cdr3_aa: CASSARGAGANVLTF

d_call: .
clone_size: .
v_call: TRBV20-1
j_call: TRBJ2-7
cdr3_nt: TGCAGTGCCATAGATGAGGGGACCTACGAGCAGTACTTC
cdr3_aa: CSAIDEGTYEQYF

d_call: .
clone_size: many
v_call: TRBV6-2/TRBV6-3
j_call: TRBJ2-1
cdr3_nt: TGTGCCAGCACCGGAGGGGGGAGTGAGCAGTTCTTC
cdr3_aa: CASTGGGSEQFF

d_call: .
clone_size: many
v_call: TRBV11-2
j_call: TRBJ2-3
cdr3_nt: TGTGCCAGCAGCTCTTCCTTTCGAGGGGTCCCTAGCACAGATACGCAGTATTTT
cdr3_aa: CASSSSFRGVPSTDTQYF

d_call: .
clone_size: many
v_call: TRBV5-1
j_call: TRBJ1-1
cdr3_nt: TGCGCCAGCAGCTTGGATTCAGGGGATGAAGCTTTCTTT
cdr3_aa: CASSLDSGDEAFF

d_call: .
clone_size: many
v_call: TRBV12-3/TRBV12-4
j_call: TRBJ2-1
cdr3_nt: TGTGCCAGCAGTTTAGTTTCGACGGCTGCTGGGCAGTTCTTC
cdr3_aa: CASSLVSTAAGQFF

d_call: .
clone_size: many
v_call: TRBV7-8
j_call: TRBJ2-3
cdr3_nt: TGTGCCAGCAGCTTAGTTTTGGGGCCCCCAGATACGCAGTATTTT
cdr3_aa: CASSLVLGPPDTQYF

d_call: TRBD1
clone_size: many
v_call: TRBV5-1
j_call: TRBJ1-5
cdr3_nt: TGCGCCAGCAGCCCAGGGGACAGCGGGGGCAATCAGCCCCAGCATTTT
cdr3_aa: CASSPGDSGGNQPQHF

d_call: .
clone_size: .
v_call: TRBV21-1
j_call: TRBJ2-7
cdr3_nt: TGTGCCAGCAGCCTAGCCCCGACAGGGGGCAGGGACGAGCAGTACTTC
cdr3_aa: CASSLAPTGGRDEQYF

d_call: .
clone_size: .
v_call: TRBV27
j_call: TRBJ2-3
cdr3_nt: TGTGCCAGCAGTTTATTCGGCCGCTCAGATACGCAGTATTTT
cdr3_aa: CASSLFGRSDTQYF

d_call: .
clone_size: .
v_call: TRBV6-5
j_call: TRBJ1-2
cdr3_nt: TGTGCCAGCACCCCCTCGAGGAAGGGCGGGAGCTATGGCTACACCTTC
cdr3_aa: CASTPSRKGGSYGYTF

d_call: .
clone_size: many
v_call: TRBV12-3/TRBV12-4
j_call: TRBJ2-1
cdr3_nt: TGTGCCAGCTGCAAACTCGATCATGAGCAGTTCTTC
cdr3_aa: CASCKLDHEQFF

d_call: TRBD1
clone_size: few
v_call: TRBV5-1
j_call: TRBJ2-5
cdr3_nt: TGCGCCAGCAGCTTGTTCGGGACAGGGCAAGAGACCCAGTACTTC
cdr3_aa: CASSLFGTGQETQYF

d_call: .
clone_size: few
v_call: TRBV6-2/TRBV6-3
j_call: TRBJ1-5
cdr3_nt: TGTGCCAGCCGATTGAGAGGCATTCAGGCCAATCAGCCCCAGCATTTT
cdr3_aa: CASRLRGIQANQPQHF

d_call: TRBD2
clone_size: many
v_call: TRBV10-3
j_call: TRBJ2-1
cdr3_nt: TGTGCCATCAGCGAACGAGCGGGGGCCTCCTACAATGAGCAGTTCTTC
cdr3_aa: CAISERAGASYNEQFF

d_call: .
clone_size: few
v_call: TRBV7-8
j_call: TRBJ1-2
cdr3_nt: TGTGCCAGCAGCTTAGTACACAACTATGGCTACACCTTC
cdr3_aa: CASSLVHNYGYTF

d_call: .
clone_size: many
v_call: TRBV9
j_call: TRBJ1-3
cdr3_nt: TGTGCCAGCAGCGGACACTCTGGAAACACCATATATTTT
cdr3_aa: CASSGHSGNTIYF

d_call: .
clone_size: .
v_call: TRBV7-2
j_call: TRBJ2-7
cdr3_nt: TGTGCCAGCCGGGACGGAGCCTACGAGCAGTACTTC
cdr3_aa: CASRDGAYEQYF

d_call: TRBD1
clone_size: few
v_call: TRBV29-1
j_call: TRBJ2-7
cdr3_nt: TGCAGCGTTGTTGACAGGGGCGGCTCCTACGAGCAGTACTTC
cdr3_aa: CSVVDRGGSYEQYF

d_call: TRBD2
clone_size: .
v_call: TRBV20-1
j_call: TRBJ2-7
cdr3_nt: TGCAGTGTATCCGGCGGGGGGGATACCTACGAGCAGTACTTC
cdr3_aa: CSVSGGGDTYEQYF

d_call: .
clone_size: many
v_call: TRBV6-2/TRBV6-3
j_call: TRBJ2-6
cdr3_nt: TGTGCCAGCAGCCTTGTAAACTCTGGGGCCAACGTCCTGACTTTC
cdr3_aa: CASSLVNSGANVLTF

d_call: .
clone_size: many
v_call: TRBV7-2
j_call: TRBJ2-3
cdr3_nt: TGTGCCAGCAGCTTAAAGCCTGGGACGATTGTCACAGATACGCAGTATTTT
cdr3_aa: CASSLKPGTIVTDTQYF

d_call: .
clone_size: .
v_call: TRBV25-1
j_call: TRBJ1-6
cdr3_nt: TGTGCCAGCAGTGAGGGACAATCCGCCTTTGAGTCACCCCTCCACTTT
cdr3_aa: CASSEGQSAFESPLHF

d_call: .
clone_size: many
v_call: TRBV10-3
j_call: TRBJ2-3
cdr3_nt: TGTGCCATCAGTGAGGGTAGACCCACAGATACGCAGTATTTT
cdr3_aa: CAISEGRPTDTQYF

d_call: .
clone_size: .
v_call: TRBV18
j_call: TRBJ1-6
cdr3_nt: TGTGCCAGCTCACCACCAAGTCAAGGGTATAATTCACCCCTCCACTTT
cdr3_aa: CASSPPSQGYNSPLHF

d_call: TRBD2
clone_size: .
v_call: TRBV4-3
j_call: TRBJ2-3
cdr3_nt: TGCGCCAGCAGCCAAGCCCCAGCGGGGGGGACAGATACGCAGTATTTT
cdr3_aa: CASSQAPAGGTDTQYF

d_call: .
clone_size: few
v_call: TRBV7-9
j_call: TRBJ1-1
cdr3_nt: TGTGCCAGCAGCTTAGAGAACCGATTAGAAGCTTTCTTT
cdr3_aa: CASSLENRLEAFF

d_call: .
clone_size: .
v_call: TRBV6-5
j_call: TRBJ1-4
cdr3_nt: TGTGCCAGCAGTTACAACCCGGAGAATGAAAAACTGTTTTTT
cdr3_aa: CASSYNPENEKLFF